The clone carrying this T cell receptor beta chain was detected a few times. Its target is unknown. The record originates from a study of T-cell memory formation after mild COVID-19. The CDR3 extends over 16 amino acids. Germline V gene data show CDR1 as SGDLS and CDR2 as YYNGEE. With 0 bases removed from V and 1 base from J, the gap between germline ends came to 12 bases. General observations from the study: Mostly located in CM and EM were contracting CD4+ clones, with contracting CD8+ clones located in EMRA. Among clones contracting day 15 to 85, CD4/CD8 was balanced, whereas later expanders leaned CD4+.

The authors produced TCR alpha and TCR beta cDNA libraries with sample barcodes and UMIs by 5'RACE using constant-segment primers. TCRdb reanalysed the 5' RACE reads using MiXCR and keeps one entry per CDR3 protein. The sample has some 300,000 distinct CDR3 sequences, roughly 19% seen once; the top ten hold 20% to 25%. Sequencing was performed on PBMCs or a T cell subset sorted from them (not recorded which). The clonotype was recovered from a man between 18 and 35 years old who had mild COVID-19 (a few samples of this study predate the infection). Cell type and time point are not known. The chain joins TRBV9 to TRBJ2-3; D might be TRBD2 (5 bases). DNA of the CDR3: TGTGCCAGCAGCGTAGCTCATAAGGGAGGCACAGATACGCAGTATTTT. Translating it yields CASSVAHKGGTDTQYF.